This is a list of T cell receptor beta chains from one sample in a study of blood T cell repertoires in COVID-19. Only in-frame clones appear in the TCRdb table, and some are missing; sequencing was by immunoSEQ multiplex PCR. Of about 190,000 clones in the sample, approximately 82% were seen once. The specimen sequenced was PBMCs or T cells enriched from blood (not recorded which). The receptors shown here come from a woman aged 50 to 60 who had recovered from COVID-19. Both conserved end residues are part of each CDR3. Each record gives: J gene, V gene, D gene, clone size, CDR3 DNA, CDR3 protein. The D gene is left open where the match is weak. Size is omitted from some rows. Given values are once, few, many or a class for expanded clones.

TRBJ2-7 | TRBV6-5 | . | . | TGTGCCAGCAAGGCGGGAATAGAGCAGTACTTC | CASKAGIEQYF
TRBJ2-5 | TRBV5-1 | . | . | TGCGCCAGCAGCTTGGCCGGGAGCCAAGAGACCCAGTACTTC | CASSLAGSQETQYF
TRBJ2-3 | TRBV5-5 | . | many | TGTGCCAGCAGCTTGGGTCTCGGGATGGGCACAGATACGCAGTATTTT | CASSLGLGMGTDTQYF
TRBJ2-3 | TRBV9 | TRBD1 | . | TGTGCCAGCAGCGGGCGGACAGGGGAGCTAGATACGCAGTATTTT | CASSGRTGELDTQYF
TRBJ1-2 | TRBV5-4 | . | . | TGTGCCAGCAGCCAACAGGGATATGGCTACACCTTC | CASSQQGYGYTF
TRBJ2-1 | TRBV6-5 | TRBD2 | . | TGTGCCAGCAGTTGGAGGGGGACTAGGGCTGGCAATGAGCAGTTCTTC | CASSWRGTRAGNEQFF
TRBJ1-6 | TRBV28 | . | . | TGTGCCAGCAGCCTAGGGGCAGGGCCCCTCCACTTT | CASSLGAGPLHF
TRBJ1-1 | TRBV9 | . | . | TGTGCCAGCAGCGTCACAGGGTCGAAAGGGACTGAAGCTTTCTTT | CASSVTGSKGTEAFF
TRBJ1-1 | TRBV6-5 | TRBD1 | . | TGTGCCAGTCGACAGGGTAGGACTGAAGCTTTCTTT | CASRQGRTEAFF
TRBJ1-1 | TRBV3-1/TRBV3-2 | . | . | TGTGCCGCCAGAGCAGGCCACCCTAACACTGAAGCTTTCTTT | CAARAGHPNTEAFF
TRBJ2-3 | TRBV6-5 | . | . | TGTGCCACCCGACGGGGCACAGATACGCAGTATTTT | CATRRGTDTQYF
TRBJ1-1 | TRBV7-2 | . | once | TGTGCCAGCAGCTACCGGGCGGGGAACACTGAAGCTTTCTTT | CASSYRAGNTEAFF